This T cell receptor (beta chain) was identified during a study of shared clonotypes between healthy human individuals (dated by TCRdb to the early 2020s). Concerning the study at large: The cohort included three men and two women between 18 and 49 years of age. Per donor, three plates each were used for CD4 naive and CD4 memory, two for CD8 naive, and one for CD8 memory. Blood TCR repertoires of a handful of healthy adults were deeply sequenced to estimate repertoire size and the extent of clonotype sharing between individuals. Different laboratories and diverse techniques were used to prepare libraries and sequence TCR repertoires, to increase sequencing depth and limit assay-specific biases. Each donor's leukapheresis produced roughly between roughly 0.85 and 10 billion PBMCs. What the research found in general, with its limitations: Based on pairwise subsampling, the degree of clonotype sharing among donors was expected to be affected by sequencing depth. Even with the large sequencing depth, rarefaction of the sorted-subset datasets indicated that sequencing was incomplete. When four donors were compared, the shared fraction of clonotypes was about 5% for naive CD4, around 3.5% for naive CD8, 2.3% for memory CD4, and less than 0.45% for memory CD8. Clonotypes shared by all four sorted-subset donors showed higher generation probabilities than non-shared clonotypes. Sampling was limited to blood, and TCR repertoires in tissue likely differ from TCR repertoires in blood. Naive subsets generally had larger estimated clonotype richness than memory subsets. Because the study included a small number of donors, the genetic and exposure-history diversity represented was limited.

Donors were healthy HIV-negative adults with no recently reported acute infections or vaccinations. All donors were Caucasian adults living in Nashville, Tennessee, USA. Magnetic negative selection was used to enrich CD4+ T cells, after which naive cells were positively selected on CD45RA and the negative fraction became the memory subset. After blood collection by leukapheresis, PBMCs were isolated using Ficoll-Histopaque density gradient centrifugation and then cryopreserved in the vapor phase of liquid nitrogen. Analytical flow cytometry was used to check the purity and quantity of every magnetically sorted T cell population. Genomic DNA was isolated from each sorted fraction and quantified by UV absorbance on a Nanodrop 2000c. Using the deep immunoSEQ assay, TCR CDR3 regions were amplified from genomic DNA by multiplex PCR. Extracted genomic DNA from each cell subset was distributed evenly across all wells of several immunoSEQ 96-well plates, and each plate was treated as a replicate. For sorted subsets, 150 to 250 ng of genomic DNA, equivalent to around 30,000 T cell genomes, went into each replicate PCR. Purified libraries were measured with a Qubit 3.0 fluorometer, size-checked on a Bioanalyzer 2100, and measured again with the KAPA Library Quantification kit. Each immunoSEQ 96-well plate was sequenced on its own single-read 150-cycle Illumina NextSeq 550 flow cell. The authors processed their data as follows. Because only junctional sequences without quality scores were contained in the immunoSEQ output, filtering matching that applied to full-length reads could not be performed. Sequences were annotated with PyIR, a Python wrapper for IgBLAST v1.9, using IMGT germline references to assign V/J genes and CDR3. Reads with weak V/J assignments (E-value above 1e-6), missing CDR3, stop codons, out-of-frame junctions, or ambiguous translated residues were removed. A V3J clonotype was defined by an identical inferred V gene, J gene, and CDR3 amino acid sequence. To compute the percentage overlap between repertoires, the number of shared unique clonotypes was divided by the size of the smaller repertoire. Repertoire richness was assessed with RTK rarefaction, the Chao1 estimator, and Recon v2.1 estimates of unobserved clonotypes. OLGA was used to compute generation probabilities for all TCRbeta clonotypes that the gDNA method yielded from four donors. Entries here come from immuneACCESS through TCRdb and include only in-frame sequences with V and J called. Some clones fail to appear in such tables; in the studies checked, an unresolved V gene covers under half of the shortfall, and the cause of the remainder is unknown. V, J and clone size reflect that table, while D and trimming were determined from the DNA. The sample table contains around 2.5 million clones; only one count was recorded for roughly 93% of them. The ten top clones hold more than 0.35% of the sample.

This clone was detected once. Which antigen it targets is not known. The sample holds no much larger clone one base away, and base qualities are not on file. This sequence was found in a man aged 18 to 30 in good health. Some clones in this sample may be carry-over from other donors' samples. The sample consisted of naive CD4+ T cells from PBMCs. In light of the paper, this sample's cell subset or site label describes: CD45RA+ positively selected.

The DNA sequence is TGTGCCATCAGTGAGTTTGGCTTGAACAATGAGCAGTTCTTC. It codes for CAISEFGLNNEQFF. The V and J genes are TRBV10-3 and TRBJ2-1; no D gene call is confident. The trim is 1 base for V and 5 bases for J, with a gap of 9 bases between the germline ends. The CDR3 has 14 amino acids, counting the end cysteine and phenylalanine. The read is trimmed to its CDR3 DNA, 42 bases read in frame from base 1. As encoded in the germline V gene, CDR1 is ENHRY while CDR2 is SYGVKD.